This paragraph reports one T cell receptor (beta chain). Its antigen is still unknown. This entry comes from a study of early stage breast cancer tumors. Study observations and caveats: Bulk DNA sequencing of unsorted cells missed chain pairing and markers. Compared with adjacent normal breast, tumors showed roughly 2.5-fold denser, more clonal T cells.

The method was immunoSEQ multiplex PCR; TCRdb's version includes in-frame clones alone and lacks a portion of them. The sample yields around 71,000 clones, approximately 79% seen once. CDR3 length: 13 amino acids. Germline V gene sequence: CDR1 SGHNT, CDR2 YENEEA. V lost 3 bases and J 6 bases, leaving 12 bases between the germline ends. Sequencing used blood. The TCR comes from a person aged 55 to 69 with breast cancer. The rearrangement uses TRBV11-3 and TRBJ2-7; D is possibly TRBD2 (6 bases). The CDR3 region is CASSFSVGGEQYF. In DNA form, the CDR3 reads TGTGCCAGCAGCTTCTCTGTGGGGGGCGAGCAGTACTTC.